Sequencing of this TCR beta chain was carried out in a study of blood T cell repertoires in COVID-19. The CDR3 loop spans 11 amino acids. Looked up from germline, CDR1 is LNHDA and CDR2 is SQIVND (reference sequence). V lost 11 bases and J 2 bases, leaving 9 bases between the germline ends. How the authors handled the data: Amplification from reference gene primers served as the basis for estimated nucleated cell counts. TCRdb's table, derived via immunoSEQ multiplex PCR, lists solely in-frame clones and lacks some. V, J and clone size were drawn from that table, and D and trimming were deduced from the DNA. The data contain 220,000 or so clones, roughly 89% of them singletons.

V is TRBV19 and J is TRBJ1-2; D not resolved. The source material was PBMCs or T cells enriched from blood (not recorded which). This receptor was obtained from a man aged 25 to 40 who had been exposed to COVID-19. CDR3 nucleotide sequence: TGTGCCGCGACTGGGAACTATGGCTACACCTTC. It yields the protein CAATGNYGYTF.